This entry lists 17 T cell receptor beta chains sequenced from one sample in a study of identifying expanded T cells in peripheral blood. Data came from immunoSEQ multiplex PCR; TCRdb stores just in-frame clones and leaves some out. Here the sample spans more than 80,000 clones, around 89% being singletons. Specimen: blood. The receptors derive from a person aged 18 to 69 in good health.

The chain joins TRBV7-2 to TRBJ1-3; possibly TRBD1 for D (6 bases). Trimming shortened V by 4 bases and J by 3 bases, and 13 bases separated the two germline ends. The CDR3 consists of 15 residues. Germline CDR1 SGHTA, CDR2 FQGNSA. The CDR3, as DNA: TGTGCCAGCAGCTCCTTTAGGGGGGTTGGAAACACCATATATTTT. This encodes CASSSFRGVGNTIYF.

The genes are TRBV11-3 and TRBJ2-6; tentatively, D is TRBD1 (6 bases). Germline V gene sequence: CDR1 SGHNT, CDR2 YENEEA. With 5 bases removed from V and 1 base from J, the gap between germline ends came to 9 bases. The CDR3 is 15 amino acids. In DNA form, the CDR3 reads TGTGCCAGCAGCGTAACAGGGTCTGGGGCCAACGTCCTGACTTTC. The encoded protein is CASSVTGSGANVLTF.

The chain carries TRBV29-1 and TRBJ2-7; D is perhaps TRBD1 or TRBD2 (5 bases each). Deletions cut 3 bases from V and 0 bases from J, with 18 bases between. The CDR3 extends over 16 amino acids. CDR1 SQVTM and CDR2 ANQGSEA come from the germline V gene. The CDR3: CSVETGAGEFSYEQYF. The CDR3 DNA reads as TGCAGCGTTGAGACCGGGGCCGGGGAATTCTCCTACGAGCAGTACTTC.

This chain connects TRBV5-8 to TRBJ1-4; D is ambiguous. V was clipped by 0 bases and J by 10 bases, with 7 bases between them. Germline CDR1 is SGHTS and CDR2 is YDEGEE. This CDR3 region has 12 residues. Written as DNA, the CDR3 is TGTGCCAGCAGCTTGGAGGAAAGAAAACTGTTTTTT. Residues: CASSLEERKLFF.

Turning to this clone: Additional DNA sequences in this sample encode the identical CDR3. The J gene is TRBJ2-5, the V gene TRBV5-1; 12 bases agree with TRBD2. The germline V gene has CDR1 SGHRS and CDR2 YFSETQ. The V segment lost 4 bases and the J segment 5 bases; nucleotides outside the gene matches: 6. The CDR3 consists of 15 residues. CDR3 bases: TGCGCCAGCAGCCGGGGTACTAGCGGGAGGGAGACCCAGTACTTC. It is translated as CASSRGTSGRETQYF.

The V call is TRBV30, the J call TRBJ2-7, with D unclear. V lost 5 bases, J lost 2 bases, and 7 bases lay in between. The CDR3 totals 11 residues. CDR1 and CDR2 from the germline V gene are GTSNPN and SVGIG (reference sequence). CDR3 residues: CAWADTYEQYF. The CDR3 DNA follows: TGTGCCTGGGCCGATACCTACGAGCAGTACTTC.

About this clone: At one of its ends the junction is not consistent with the germline gene, which may arise from a read error. The chain employs TRBV29-1 and TRBJ2-4, with 15 nucleotides matching TRBD2. This CDR3 has 16 residues. Germline V CDR1 and CDR2: SQVTM, ANQGSEA. This chain's CDR3 is CSVEGLAGGPGNIQYF. The CDR3 DNA sequence: TGCAGCGTGGAAGGACTAGCGGGAGGGCCGGGAAACATTCAGTACTTC.

The rearrangement links TRBV7-2 to TRBJ2-7; tentatively, D is TRBD2 (5 bases). V lost 1 base and J lost 2, with 9 bases in between. The CDR3 sequence is 14 residues long. Germline V gene lookup returns CDR1 SGHTA and CDR2 FQGNSA. This CDR3 is CASSLGTGTYEQYF. DNA for the CDR3: TGTGCCAGCAGCTTAGGGACGGGAACCTACGAGCAGTACTTC. Variable domain in full (rest from reference TRBV7-2 and TRBJ2-7): GAGVSQSPSNKVTEKGKDVELRCDPISGHTALYWYRQSLGQGLEFLIYFQGNSAPDKSGLPSDRFSAERTGGSVSTLTIQRTQQEDSAVYLCASSLGTGTYEQYFGPGTRLTVT.

This chain links TRBV5-1 with TRBJ2-3; 8 nucleotides line up with TRBD2. The CDR3 totals 15 residues. Unmatched junction bases numbered 1, after V lost 1 base and J lost 0 bases. Looked up from germline, CDR1 is SGHRS and CDR2 is YFSETQ. This chain's CDR3 is CASSLTSGSTDTQYF. For the CDR3, the DNA is TGCGCCAGCAGCTTGACTAGCGGCAGCACAGATACGCAGTATTTT.

There are a few counts of this clone. The J gene is TRBJ2-1, the V gene TRBV6-1; D is unclear. Germline-derived CDR1 and CDR2 are MNHNS and SASEGT. The CDR3 runs 13 residues. Trimming took off 0 bases at V and 8 bases at J, with 8 bases between the two ends. Here the CDR3 DNA reads TGTGCCAGCAGTGAAGCCCCCGAACATGAGCAGTTCTTC. Encoded protein: CASSEAPEHEQFF.

The chain combines TRBV4-2 with TRBJ2-3, with D possibly TRBD1 on 6 matching bases. V lost 0 bases and J lost 4, with 14 bases in between. Looked up from germline, CDR1 is LGHNA and CDR2 is YNFKEQ. This CDR3 is 16 amino acids long. CDR3 DNA sequence: TGTGCCAGCAGCCAAGATGCAGGCAGGGGCGCAGATACGCAGTATTTT. Translating gives CASSQDAGRGADTQYF.

This chain uses TRBV5-4 with TRBJ2-1; 9 nucleotides line up with TRBD2. Losses at the gene ends were 10 bases for V and 4 bases for J; bases not matched to a gene: 9. Germline CDR1 reads SGHNT; CDR2 reads YYREEE (reference sequence). The CDR3 has 14 residues. The CDR3 DNA sequence: TGTGCCCTGGGGGTAGCGGGAGTTTACAATGAGCAGTTCTTC. Translation: CALGVAGVYNEQFF.

CDR3 sequence (DNA): TGTGCCAGCAGCCCGAAGACTAGCACTTACGAGCAGTACTTC. Translation gives CASSPKTSTYEQYF. The chain recombines TRBV5-4 with TRBJ2-7; 7 bases line up with TRBD2. Germline CDR1 SGHNT, CDR2 YYREEE (reference sequence). With 4 bases clipped from V and 4 bases from J, the junction kept 8 bases outside the gene matches. This CDR3 region has 14 residues.

The V gene is TRBV7-2, the J gene TRBJ2-7; D perhaps matches TRBD2 (7 bases). CDR1 and CDR2 (germline): SGHTA, FQGNSA. V was trimmed by 2 bases and J by 0 bases, leaving 14 bases between them. CDR3 size: 16 residues. The CDR3 DNA sequence: TGTGCCAGCAGCTTAAGGGGGGGGACCCTCTCCTACGAGCAGTACTTC. This sequence encodes CASSLRGGTLSYEQYF.

V and J are TRBV30 and TRBJ2-5; 13 nucleotides match TRBD2. Per the germline V gene, CDR1 is GTSNPN and CDR2 is SVGIG (reference sequence). Trimming took 2 bases from V and 5 from J; bases not matched to a gene: 2. The CDR3 is 14 amino acids. CDR3 region: CAWSLGLAGETQYF. DNA for the CDR3: TGTGCCTGGAGTCTGGGACTAGCGGGGGAGACCCAGTACTTC.

This chain uses TRBV4-2 with TRBJ1-6; a weak D match, TRBD1 (6 bases). The germline gives CDR1 LGHNA, CDR2 YNFKEQ. The CDR3 is 16 amino acids. The V end was cut by 0 bases, the J end by 8 bases, with 14 bases between. CDR3 DNA sequence: TGTGCCAGCAGCCAAGATAGAGGACAGTACGATTCACCCCTCCACTTT. Protein: CASSQDRGQYDSPLHF.

The chain uses TRBV27 and TRBJ2-7; D gene unclear. CDR1 and CDR2 from the germline V gene are MNHEY and SMNVEV (reference sequence). The CDR3 has 12 amino acids. V lost 1 base and J lost 4, with 5 bases in between. This CDR3 reads CASSLLGYEQYF. The CDR3 nucleotides read TGTGCCAGCAGTTTATTGGGGTACGAGCAGTACTTC.